The 14 T cell receptor beta chains presented below share a single source sample, sequenced in a study of cytomegalovirus exposure and HLA in healthy donors. Vbeta (60) and Jbeta (13) primers were used in the PCR. Data came from immunoSEQ multiplex PCR; TCRdb stores just in-frame clones and leaves some out. The table lists around 150,000 clones, around 79% of them singletons. Sequenced: PBMCs. The receptor set was obtained from a man aged 35 to 55 in good health and CMV-seronegative.

The table lists this clone with a few counts. The same CDR3 also results from other DNA sequences found in this sample. The CDR3 nucleotides are TGCGCCAGCAGCTTGGATCTAGGAGCTAATGAAAAACTGTTTTTT. Its protein product is CASSLDLGANEKLFF. The chain combines TRBV5-1 with TRBJ1-4; the D is unclear. CDR3 length equals 15 residues. V lost 0 bases to trimming and J lost 3 bases, with 9 bases between them. The germline V gene has CDR1 SGHRS and CDR2 YFSETQ.

Only one count was recorded for this clone. The chain joins TRBV10-3 to TRBJ1-1; 7 bases match TRBD1. V dropped 6 bases and J dropped 0; count of bases not matched to a gene: 7. Germline loops: CDR1 ENHRY, CDR2 SYGVKD. The CDR3 runs 15 residues. CDR3 residues: CAISGRGTLNTEAFF. The CDR3 coding sequence is TGTGCCATCAGCGGCAGGGGGACCCTGAACACTGAAGCTTTCTTT.

The chain links TRBV6-1 to TRBJ2-5; 9 bases are a match to TRBD2. The germline gives CDR1 MNHNS, CDR2 SASEGT. Trimming took 5 bases from V and 1 from J; bases not matched to a gene: 5. The CDR3 totals 15 residues. The CDR3 coding sequence is TGTGCCAGCAGTCGCCGACTAGCGGCCCAAGAGACCCAGTACTTC. This sequence encodes CASSRRLAAQETQYF.

The CDR3 reads CAWTSRETQYF. CDR3 in DNA: TGTGCCTGGACCTCCAGGGAGACCCAGTACTTC. The chain uses TRBV30 and TRBJ2-5; no reliable D call. This CDR3 has 11 residues. V lost 4 bases and J lost 5, with 8 bases in between. In germline, CDR1 is GTSNPN, CDR2 SVGIG (reference sequence).

In its sample, this clone was seen a few times. The genes are TRBV4-1 and TRBJ2-7; maybe TRBD1 (7 bases). Germline V gene sequence: CDR1 MGHRA, CDR2 YSYEKL. The CDR3 runs 14 residues. Between the trimmed V and J ends, which lost 1 base and 4 bases, there was a span of 11 bases. The CDR3: CASSQVQGRYEQYF. The CDR3, as DNA: TGCGCCAGCAGCCAAGTACAGGGGAGGTACGAGCAGTACTTC.

This clone has a single count. The same CDR3 arises from other DNA sequences in this sample as well. V is TRBV30 and J is TRBJ2-5, with D perhaps TRBD2 (6 bases). CDR1 and CDR2 from the germline V gene are GTSNPN and SVGIG (reference sequence). CDR3 length: 12 amino acids. The germline V and J ends were trimmed by 1 base and 5 bases, with 8 bases remaining between them. CDR3 protein: CAWSGGVETQYF. CDR3 DNA sequence: TGTGCCTGGAGTGGGGGGGTGGAGACCCAGTACTTC.

This chain uses TRBV27 with TRBJ2-6; D is possibly TRBD2 (6 bases). Germline V CDR1 and CDR2: MNHEY, SMNVEV (reference sequence). CDR3 length: 16 amino acids. Trimming shortened V by 7 bases and J by 2 bases, and 15 bases separated the two germline ends. CDR3 in amino acids: CASTIYWEAGANVLTF. CDR3 nucleotide sequence: TGTGCCAGCACCATTTATTGGGAGGCTGGGGCCAACGTCCTGACTTTC. Variable domain in full (rest from reference TRBV27 and TRBJ2-6): EAQVTQNPRYLITVTGKKLTVTCSQNMNHEYMSWYRQDPGLGLRQIYYSMNVEVTDKGDVPEGYKVSRKEKRNFPLILESPSPNQTSLYFCASTIYWEAGANVLTFGAGSRLTVL.

Note on this clone: The junction differs from germline at one of its ends, possibly a read error. The chain uses TRBV7-7 and TRBJ2-1; D gene uncertain. The CDR3 extends over 17 amino acids. CDR1 is SSHAT, CDR2 FNYEAQ, per germline (reference sequence). In DNA form, the CDR3 reads TGTGCTAGCAGCCTCCGGGTGGAAACGACCTCCTACAATGAGCAGTTCTTC. The encoded protein is CASSLRVETTSYNEQFF.

The gene calls are TRBV7-3 and TRBJ2-1; 13 bases are a match to TRBD2. The CDR3 consists of 18 residues. V shed 3 bases, J shed 7 bases, and the junction held 12 bases outside the gene matches. Germline CDR1 and CDR2: SGHTA and FQGTGA. Here the CDR3 DNA reads TGTGCCAGCAGCTTCCTACCCACTAGCGGGGGGGCCGAGAATGAGCAGTTCTTC. It specifies CASSFLPTSGGAENEQFF.

The chain recombines TRBV28 with TRBJ1-6, with D possibly matching TRBD1 (6 bases). Germline CDR1 reads MDHEN; CDR2 reads SYDVKM. There are 17 residues in the CDR3. V gave up 6 bases and J gave up 6 bases, with 21 bases separating them. The CDR3 DNA reads as TGTGCCAGCAGCTCCCTAAAGACAGGAAAGGGTAATTCACCCCTCCACTTT. Translating gives CASSSLKTGKGNSPLHF.

This chain joins TRBV5-4 and TRBJ1-1; D unclear. The CDR3 runs to 11 residues. Germline V gene sequence: CDR1 SGHNT, CDR2 YYREEE (reference sequence). Trimming took off 3 bases at V and 7 bases at J, with 7 bases between the two ends. CDR3 in DNA: TGTGCCAGCAGCTCCGAGGTTGAAGCTTTCTTT. This gives the protein CASSSEVEAFF.

The rearrangement joins TRBV7-3 to TRBJ2-7; TRBD2 matches 11 bases. CDR1 is SGHTA, CDR2 FQGTGA, per germline. Trimming removed 5 bases from V and 2 bases from J; junction bases left unmatched: 2. This CDR3 has 14 amino acids. CDR3 DNA sequence: TGTGCCAGCAGCATTAGCGGGGGGGCCTACGAGCAGTACTTC. Residues: CASSISGGAYEQYF.

The V call is TRBV5-6, the J call TRBJ1-1, with D perhaps TRBD1 (5 bases). This CDR3 region has 16 residues. CDR1 and CDR2 (germline): SGHDT, YYEEEE. V gave up 4 bases and J gave up 0 bases, with 16 bases separating them. This CDR3 reads CASSLGQGTLNTEAFF. In nucleotides, the CDR3 is TGTGCCAGCAGCCTGGGGCAGGGTACTTTGAACACTGAAGCTTTCTTT.

This sequence joins TRBV30 and TRBJ1-6; D is ambiguous. This CDR3 has 14 amino acids. Germline V gene sequence: CDR1 GTSNPN, CDR2 SVGIG (reference sequence). V lost 1 base and J 0 bases, leaving 4 bases between the germline ends. Here the CDR3 reads CAWSDGSYNSPLHF. CDR3 nucleotides: TGTGCCTGGAGTGACGGCTCCTATAATTCACCCCTCCACTTT. Full variable domain (rest looked up from reference TRBV30 and TRBJ1-6): SQTIHQWPATLVQPVGSPLSLECTVEGTSNPNLYWYRQAAGRGLQLLFYSVGIGQISSEVPQNLSASRPQDRQFILSSKKLLLSDSGFYLCAWSDGSYNSPLHFGNGTRLTVT.